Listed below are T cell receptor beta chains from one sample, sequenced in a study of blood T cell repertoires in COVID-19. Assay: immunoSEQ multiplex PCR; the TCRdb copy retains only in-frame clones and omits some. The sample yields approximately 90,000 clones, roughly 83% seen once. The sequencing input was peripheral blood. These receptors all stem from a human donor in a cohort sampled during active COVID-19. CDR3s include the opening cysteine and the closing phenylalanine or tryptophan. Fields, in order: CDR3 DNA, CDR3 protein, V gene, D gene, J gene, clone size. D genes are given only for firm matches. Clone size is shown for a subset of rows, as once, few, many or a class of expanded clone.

CDR3 DNA: TGTGCCAGTACTAGGCAGAACTCTGGAAACACCATATATTTT
CDR3 protein: CASTRQNSGNTIYF
V gene: TRBV19
D gene: NA
J gene: TRBJ1-3
clone size: NA

CDR3 DNA: TGTGCCACCAGCAGAGAACTACTAGCGGGAGTGGTCGAGCAGTACTTC
CDR3 protein: CATSRELLAGVVEQYF
V gene: TRBV15
D gene: TRBD2
J gene: TRBJ2-7
clone size: NA

CDR3 DNA: TGTGCCAGCAGCTTCAGGACAGGTACCTACGAGCAGTACTTC
CDR3 protein: CASSFRTGTYEQYF
V gene: TRBV7-2
D gene: TRBD1
J gene: TRBJ2-7
clone size: few

CDR3 DNA: TGTGCCAGCTCACCATTAGACCTAAAAGGCGGTACTGAAGCTTTCTTT
CDR3 protein: CASSPLDLKGGTEAFF
V gene: TRBV18
D gene: NA
J gene: TRBJ1-1
clone size: NA

CDR3 DNA: TGTGCCAGCTCACCACCGCAGGGGAGAGGTCAGCCCCAGCATTTT
CDR3 protein: CASSPPQGRGQPQHF
V gene: TRBV18
D gene: NA
J gene: TRBJ1-5
clone size: NA

CDR3 DNA: TGTGCCAGCAGTGACACAGGAGCCTACAATGAGCAGTTCTTC
CDR3 protein: CASSDTGAYNEQFF
V gene: TRBV25-1
D gene: NA
J gene: TRBJ2-1
clone size: NA

CDR3 DNA: TGTGCCAGTAGCCCCGAGAGGGGGCACACCGGGGAGCTGTTTTTT
CDR3 protein: CASSPERGHTGELFF
V gene: TRBV19
D gene: TRBD1
J gene: TRBJ2-2
clone size: few

CDR3 DNA: TGCAGCGTTGAGCCGGGACGGGGAGGTGGCTACACCTTC
CDR3 protein: CSVEPGRGGGYTF
V gene: TRBV29-1
D gene: NA
J gene: TRBJ1-2
clone size: NA

CDR3 DNA: TGCGCCAGCAGCCAGGAGGGTTACGCAGATACGCAGTATTTT
CDR3 protein: CASSQEGYADTQYF
V gene: TRBV5-1
D gene: NA
J gene: TRBJ2-3
clone size: NA

CDR3 DNA: TGCAGCGTTGGGACACCCCAAGCTAACTATGGCTACACCTTC
CDR3 protein: CSVGTPQANYGYTF
V gene: TRBV29-1
D gene: NA
J gene: TRBJ1-2
clone size: NA

CDR3 DNA: TGTGCCAGTACTCTATCCGGGACAGGGGCCACCTACGAGCAGTACTTC
CDR3 protein: CASTLSGTGATYEQYF
V gene: TRBV19
D gene: TRBD1
J gene: TRBJ2-7
clone size: NA

CDR3 DNA: TGTGCCAGTAGTATATTCGGGACAGGCAGACCCTACGAGCAGTACTTC
CDR3 protein: CASSIFGTGRPYEQYF
V gene: TRBV19
D gene: TRBD1
J gene: TRBJ2-7
clone size: few